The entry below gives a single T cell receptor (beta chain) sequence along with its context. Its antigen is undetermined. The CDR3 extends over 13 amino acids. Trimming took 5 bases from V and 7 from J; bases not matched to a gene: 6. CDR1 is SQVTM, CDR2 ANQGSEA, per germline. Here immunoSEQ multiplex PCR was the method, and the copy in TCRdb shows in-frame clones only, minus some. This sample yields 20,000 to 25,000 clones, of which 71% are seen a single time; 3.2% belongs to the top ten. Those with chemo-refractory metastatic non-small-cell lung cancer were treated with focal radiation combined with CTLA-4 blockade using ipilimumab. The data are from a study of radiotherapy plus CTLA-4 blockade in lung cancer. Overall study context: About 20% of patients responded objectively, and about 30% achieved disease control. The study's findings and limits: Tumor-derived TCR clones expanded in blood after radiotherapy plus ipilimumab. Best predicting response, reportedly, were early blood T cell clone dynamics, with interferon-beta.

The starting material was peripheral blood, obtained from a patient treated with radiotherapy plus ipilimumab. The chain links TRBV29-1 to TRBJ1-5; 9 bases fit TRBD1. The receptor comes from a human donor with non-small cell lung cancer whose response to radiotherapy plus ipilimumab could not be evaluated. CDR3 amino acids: CSVNRGQGQPQHF. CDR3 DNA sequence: TGCAGCGTTAACAGGGGGCAGGGACAGCCCCAGCATTTT.